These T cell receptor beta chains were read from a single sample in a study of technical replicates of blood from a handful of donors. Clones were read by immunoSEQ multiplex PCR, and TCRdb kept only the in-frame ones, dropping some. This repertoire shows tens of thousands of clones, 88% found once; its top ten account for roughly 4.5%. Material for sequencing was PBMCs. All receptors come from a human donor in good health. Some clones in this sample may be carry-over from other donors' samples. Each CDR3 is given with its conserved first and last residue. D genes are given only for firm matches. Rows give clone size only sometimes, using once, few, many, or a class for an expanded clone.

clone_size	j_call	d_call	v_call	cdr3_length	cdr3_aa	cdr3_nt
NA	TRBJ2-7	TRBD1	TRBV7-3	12	CASSAYRGEQYF	TGTGCCAGCAGCGCTTACAGGGGCGAGCAGTACTTC
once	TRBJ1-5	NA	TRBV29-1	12	CSAGTPNQPQHF	TGCAGCGCCGGGACTCCAAATCAGCCCCAGCATTTT
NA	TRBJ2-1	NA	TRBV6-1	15	CASSEEGQPYNEQFF	TGTGCCAGCAGTGAAGAAGGACAGCCCTACAATGAGCAGTTCTTC
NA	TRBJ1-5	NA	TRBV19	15	CASSKEAGSNQPQHF	TGTGCCAGTAGTAAGGAGGCGGGGTCCAATCAGCCCCAGCATTTT
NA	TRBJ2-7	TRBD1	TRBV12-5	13	CASVLSGTGEQYF	TGTGCTAGTGTTCTCTCTGGGACAGGCGAGCAGTACTTC
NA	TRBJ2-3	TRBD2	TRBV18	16	CASSPLGGGGTDTQYF	TGTGCCAGCTCACCCCTGGGCGGGGGAGGGACAGATACGCAGTATTTT
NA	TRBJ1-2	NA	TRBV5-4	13	CASSFNRNYGYTF	TGTGCCAGCAGCTTCAATAGAAACTATGGCTACACCTTC
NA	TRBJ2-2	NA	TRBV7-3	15	CASSPGFSGTGELFF	TGTGCCAGCAGCCCCGGGTTTTCGGGCACCGGGGAGCTGTTTTTT
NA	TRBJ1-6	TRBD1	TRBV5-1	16	CASSLAGTVYNSPLHF	TGCGCCAGCAGCTTGGCCGGGACAGTCTATAATTCACCCCTCCACTTT
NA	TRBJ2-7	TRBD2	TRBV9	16	CASSVSSRGGVYEQYF	TGTGCCAGCAGCGTATCTAGCCGGGGGGGGGTCTACGAGCAGTACTTC
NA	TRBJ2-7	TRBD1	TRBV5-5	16	CASSFDERTGPHEQYF	TGTGCCAGCAGCTTCGATGAGAGGACAGGGCCCCACGAGCAGTACTTC